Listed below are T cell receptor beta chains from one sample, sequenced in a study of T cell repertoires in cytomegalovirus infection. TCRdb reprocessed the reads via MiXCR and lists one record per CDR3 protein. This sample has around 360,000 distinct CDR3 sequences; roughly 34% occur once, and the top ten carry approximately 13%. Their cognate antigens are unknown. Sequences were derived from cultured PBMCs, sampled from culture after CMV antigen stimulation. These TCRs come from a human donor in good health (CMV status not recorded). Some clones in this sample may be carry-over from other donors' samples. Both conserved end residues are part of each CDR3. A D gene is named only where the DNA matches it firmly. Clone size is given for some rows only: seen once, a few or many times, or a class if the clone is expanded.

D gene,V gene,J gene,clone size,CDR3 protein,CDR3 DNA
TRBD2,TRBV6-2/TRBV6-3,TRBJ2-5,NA,CASSYGGLADNQETQYF,TGTGCCAGCAGTTACGGGGGACTAGCGGATAACCAAGAGACCCAGTACTTC
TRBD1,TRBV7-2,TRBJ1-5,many,CASSRGQGQPQHF,TGTGCCAGCAGCCGAGGACAGGGTCAGCCCCAGCATTTT
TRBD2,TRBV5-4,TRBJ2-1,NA,CASSSPGLEYNEQFF,TGTGCCAGCAGCTCACCGGGACTAGAGTACAATGAGCAGTTCTTC
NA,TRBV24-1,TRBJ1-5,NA,CATSRDGNQPQHF,TGTGCCACCAGCCGGGACGGCAATCAGCCCCAGCATTTT
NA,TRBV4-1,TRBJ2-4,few,CASSGVGFLAKNIQYF,TGCGCCAGCAGCGGAGTGGGGTTCCTAGCCAAAAACATTCAGTACTTC
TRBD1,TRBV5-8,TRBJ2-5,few,CASSGGTDRGETQYF,TGTGCCAGCAGCGGGGGAACGGACAGGGGAGAGACCCAGTACTTC
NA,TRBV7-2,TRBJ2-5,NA,CASSFRREETQYF,TGTGCCAGCAGCTTCCGCAGGGAAGAGACCCAGTACTTC
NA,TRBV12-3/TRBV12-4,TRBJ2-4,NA,CASSLIHSKYF,TGTGCCAGCAGTTTAATCCATAGCAAGTACTTC
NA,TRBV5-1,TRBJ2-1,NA,CATRPATSNNEQFF,TGCGCCACTAGGCCGGCTACCTCGAACAATGAGCAGTTCTTC
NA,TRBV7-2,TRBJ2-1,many,CASNENKNSYLPNEQFF,TGTGCCAGCAACGAAAACAAAAACAGTTATTTACCCAATGAGCAGTTCTTC
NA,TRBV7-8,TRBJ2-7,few,CASSQPGGGLRSEQYF,TGTGCCAGCAGCCAACCGGGGGGCGGGTTGAGGTCCGAGCAGTACTTC